These 15 T cell receptor beta chains share one sample of origin, sequenced in a study of T cells in Graves' hyperthyroidism and ophthalmopathy. RNA transcripts provided the source from which TCR beta CDR3 regions were amplified. RT-PCR in the first round (using the HTBI primer set) targeted the TCR CDR3. A single record per CDR3 protein comes from TCRdb applying MiXCR to the multiplex PCR reads. The repertoire holds 640,000 or so distinct CDR3 sequences, with 14% as singletons. Sequenced material: blood. The receptors shown here come from a woman between 18 and 30 years old with Graves' ophthalmopathy.

The chain employs TRBV9 and TRBJ1-5, with 9 bases fitting TRBD1. The germline gives CDR1 SGDLS, CDR2 YYNGEE. Trimming cost V 7 bases and J 6 bases; bases outside gene matches: 14. This CDR3 spans 16 amino acids. Here the CDR3 reads CASLRGDREPCQPQHF. CDR3 in DNA: TGTGCCAGCCTACGGGGGGACAGGGAGCCGTGTCAGCCCCAGCATTTT.

The table lists this clonotype with many counts. The V and J genes are TRBV10-3 and TRBJ2-5; 9 bases map to TRBD1. The CDR3 totals 14 residues. Germline CDR1 reads ENHRY; CDR2 reads SYGVKD. J gave up 5 bases and V 6 bases, and 7 bases lay outside the gene matches. CDR3 sequence reads: CAISPGQGGETQYF. The CDR3 region has the DNA TGTGCCATCAGCCCGGGACAGGGCGGTGAGACCCAGTACTTC.

This clonotype was counted a single time. A read error may explain this, as a much larger clone is one base away. This chain connects TRBV18 to TRBJ1-2; a weak D match, TRBD1 (6 bases). Germline-derived CDR1 and CDR2 are KGHSH and LQKENI. The CDR3 runs 15 residues. CDR3 amino acids: CASPPYREGDYGYTF. The CDR3 DNA reads as TGTGCCAGCCCACCTTACAGGGAAGGGGACTATGGCTACACCTTC.

This clonotype was counted between two and nine times. The chain recombines TRBV4-3 with TRBJ1-1, with D perhaps matching TRBD1 (5 bases). This CDR3 is built from 15 residues. CDR1 is LGHNA and CDR2 is YSLEER in the germline V gene. The V gene lost 4 bases and the J gene lost 4 bases, with 16 bases spanning the gap. The CDR3 sequence is CASSLQPGTLTEAFF. The CDR3 DNA is TGCGCCAGCAGCCTTCAACCCGGGACCCTCACTGAAGCTTTCTTT.

On this clonotype: This clone may be a read error of a much larger clone one base away. This chain links TRBV20-1 with TRBJ2-7, with a tentative D call TRBD1 (6 bases). The germline V gene encodes CDR1 DFQATT and CDR2 SNEGSKA (reference sequence). This CDR3 is 15 amino acids long. For the CDR3, the DNA is TGCAGTGCTAGAGGATTGAGACAGGCATCCTACGAGCAGTGCTTC. Residues: CSARGLRQASYEQCF.

This clonotype was detected only a few times. This rearrangement joins TRBV9 to TRBJ2-5; 8 positions match TRBD1. The V segment lost 3 bases and the J segment 4 bases; nucleotides outside the gene matches: 5. The CDR3 is made up of 14 amino acids. From germline, CDR1 is SGDLS and CDR2 YYNGEE. The CDR3 reads CASSAPTGAETQYF. CDR3 nucleotides: TGTGCCAGCAGCGCGCCGACAGGGGCAGAGACCCAGTACTTC.

This clonotype was observed a few times. CDR3 coding DNA: TGTGCCACTACAGCGTACGCTCCTACGCAGTATTTT. Its protein is CATTAYAPTQYF. The chain is built from TRBV10-3 and TRBJ2-3; no reliable D call. Looked up from germline, CDR1 is ENHRY and CDR2 is SYGVKD. This CDR3 contains 12 residues. V was trimmed by 10 bases and J by 8 bases, leaving 16 bases between them.

The J gene is TRBJ1-5, the V gene TRBV19, with 7 bases identical to TRBD1. Per germline, CDR1 LNHDA and CDR2 SQIVND (reference sequence). Unmatched junction bases numbered 7, after V lost 9 bases and J lost 2 bases. The CDR3 is 14 residues long. CDR3 protein: CASTTGIGNQPQHF. The DNA of the CDR3 is TGTGCCAGCACGACAGGGATCGGCAATCAGCCCCAGCATTTT.

The V and J genes are TRBV29-1 and TRBJ1-2; 7 positions agree with TRBD1. V was pared by 3 bases and J by 7 bases, with 14 bases of the junction left unmatched. The CDR3 runs 15 residues. Germline values: CDR1 SQVTM, CDR2 ANQGSEA. The CDR3 spells CSVDETGHISRGYTF. The CDR3 DNA is TGCAGCGTTGATGAGACAGGGCACATCTCACGTGGCTACACCTTC.

This clonotype was counted many times. V gene TRBV11-3 combines with J gene TRBJ2-2, with D maybe TRBD1 (6 bases). The CDR3 extends over 16 amino acids. The germline CDR1 and CDR2 sequences are SGHNT and YENEEA. With 3 bases removed from V and 0 bases from J, the gap between germline ends came to 11 bases. The CDR3 DNA follows: TGTGCCAGCAGCTTCCGAAGGACAGCGAACACCGGGGAGCTGTTTTTT. Translating it yields CASSFRRTANTGELFF.

This clonotype was counted many times. This chain joins TRBV20-1 and TRBJ2-7; 9 bases line up with TRBD2. The germline V gene encodes CDR1 DFQATT and CDR2 SNEGSKA (reference sequence). This CDR3 spans 14 amino acids. V was pared by 5 bases and J by 4 bases, with 9 bases of the junction left unmatched. The CDR3 loop reads CSAGGSGSRYEQYF. The CDR3 DNA follows: TGCAGTGCTGGAGGTAGCGGGAGTCGGTACGAGCAGTACTTC.

The chain employs TRBV15 and TRBJ1-3; D unclear. Germline V gene sequence: CDR1 LNHNV, CDR2 YYDKDF (reference sequence). The germline V and J ends were trimmed by 4 bases and 4 bases, with 14 bases remaining between them. This CDR3 region has 15 residues. CDR3 DNA: TGTGCCACCAGCACCCGAGTTGCCGTGGGAAACACCATATATTTT. Encoded protein: CATSTRVAVGNTIYF.

This rearrangement joins TRBV7-9 to TRBJ1-6; TRBD1 matches at 7 bases. The CDR3 is 14 amino acids. Looked up from germline, CDR1 is SEHNR and CDR2 is FQNEAQ (reference sequence). V lost 5 bases, J lost 7 bases, and 5 bases stayed unmatched. The CDR3 protein is CASSTGQENSPLHF. The CDR3 DNA is TGTGCCAGCAGCACAGGACAGGAGAATTCACCCCTCCACTTT.

This clonotype was counted between two and nine times. The gene calls are TRBV7-9 and TRBJ2-1, with TRBD2 identical over 8 bases. The germline V gene has CDR1 SEHNR and CDR2 FQNEAQ (reference sequence). The V gene end was trimmed by 5 bases and the J gene end by 5 bases; junction bases not matched to a gene: 14. This CDR3 has 17 amino acids. CDR3 in amino acids: CASSASPDPGGDNEQFF. CDR3 in DNA: TGTGCCAGCAGCGCATCTCCCGACCCCGGGGGGGACAATGAGCAGTTCTTC.

This clonotype was recorded many times. The chain has TRBV27 and TRBJ2-5, with 10 bases lining up with TRBD2. With 3 bases clipped from V and 5 bases from J, the junction kept 6 bases outside the gene matches. Germline assignment: CDR1 MNHEY and CDR2 SMNVEV (reference sequence). CDR3 size: 15 residues. The CDR3 DNA reads as TGTGCCAGCAGTTTCTCTAGCGGGAGTGGGGAGACCCAGTACTTC. Translation gives CASSFSSGSGETQYF.